The entry that follows covers one TCR beta chain sequence. This specimen belongs to a study of OX40 agonist ivuxolimab in advanced cancers. Background on the study: The patients received ivuxolimab by intravenous route every 2 weeks at 0.01 to 10 mg/kg.

Some clones are missing from TCRdb's copy, which holds only in-frame ones; the method was immunoSEQ multiplex PCR. The sample yields 65,000 to 95,000 clones, 91% seen once. The sample here was CD4+ or CD8+ T cells sorted from blood, taken in a trial of the OX40 agonist ivuxolimab. This TCR came from an adult with an advanced solid tumor such as melanoma, head and neck, liver or kidney cancer.

The CDR3 sequence: CASSLDRDYGYTF. The CDR3 coding sequence is TGTGCCAGCAGCCTGGACAGGGATTATGGCTACACCTTC. The chain carries TRBV5-4 and TRBJ1-2; TRBD1 aligns across 8 bases. The CDR3 length is 13 residues. Germline V lookup: CDR1 SGHNT, CDR2 YYREEE (reference sequence). The ends lost 4 bases at V and 5 bases at J; junction bases unmatched: 4.